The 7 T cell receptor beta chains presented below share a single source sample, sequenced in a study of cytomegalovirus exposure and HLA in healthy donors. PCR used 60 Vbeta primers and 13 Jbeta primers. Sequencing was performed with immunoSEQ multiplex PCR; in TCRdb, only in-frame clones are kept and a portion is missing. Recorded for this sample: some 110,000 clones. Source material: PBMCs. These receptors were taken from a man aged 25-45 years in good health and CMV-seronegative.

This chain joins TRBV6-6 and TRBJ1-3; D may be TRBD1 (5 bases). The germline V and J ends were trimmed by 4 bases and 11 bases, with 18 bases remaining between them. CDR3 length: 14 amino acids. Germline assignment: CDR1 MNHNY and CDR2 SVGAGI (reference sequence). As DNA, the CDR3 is TGTGCCAGCAGTTCCCCGCCCGGGGGTACCGCCATATATTTT. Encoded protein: CASSSPPGGTAIYF.

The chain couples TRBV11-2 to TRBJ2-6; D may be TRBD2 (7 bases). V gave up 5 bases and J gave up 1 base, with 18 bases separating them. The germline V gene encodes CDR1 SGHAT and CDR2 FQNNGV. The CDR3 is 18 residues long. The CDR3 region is CASSPWAGALSGANVLTF. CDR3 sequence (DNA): TGTGCCAGCAGCCCGTGGGCGGGGGCCTTATCTGGGGCCAACGTCCTGACTTTC.

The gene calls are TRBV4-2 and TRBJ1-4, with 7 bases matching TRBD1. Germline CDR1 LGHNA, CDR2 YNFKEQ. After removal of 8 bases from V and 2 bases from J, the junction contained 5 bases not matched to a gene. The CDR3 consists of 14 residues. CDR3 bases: TGTGCCAGCGGGGGCAGGGGGACTAATGAAAAACTGTTTTTT. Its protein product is CASGGRGTNEKLFF.

The CDR3 bases are TGTGCCAGCAGTTTGAGGACTCGGAGGATAGGGAACACTGAAGCTTTCTTT. This translates into CASSLRTRRIGNTEAFF. This chain joins TRBV27 and TRBJ1-1; D unclear. The CDR3 is 17 amino acids. The germline V gene has CDR1 MNHEY and CDR2 SMNVEV (reference sequence). V shed 3 bases and J shed 1 base, with 18 bases lying between them.

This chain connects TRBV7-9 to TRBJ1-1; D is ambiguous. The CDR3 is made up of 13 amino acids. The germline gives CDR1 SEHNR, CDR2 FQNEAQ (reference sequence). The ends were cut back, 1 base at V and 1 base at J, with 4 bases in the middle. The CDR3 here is CASSLVENTEAFF. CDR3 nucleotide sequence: TGTGCCAGCAGCTTAGTAGAGAACACTGAAGCTTTCTTT.

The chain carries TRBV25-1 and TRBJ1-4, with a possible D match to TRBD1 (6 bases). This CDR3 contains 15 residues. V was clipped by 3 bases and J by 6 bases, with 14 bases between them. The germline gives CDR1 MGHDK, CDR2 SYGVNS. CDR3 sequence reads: CASSDPTGLHEKLFF. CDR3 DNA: TGTGCCAGCAGTGACCCGACAGGACTCCATGAAAAACTGTTTTTT.

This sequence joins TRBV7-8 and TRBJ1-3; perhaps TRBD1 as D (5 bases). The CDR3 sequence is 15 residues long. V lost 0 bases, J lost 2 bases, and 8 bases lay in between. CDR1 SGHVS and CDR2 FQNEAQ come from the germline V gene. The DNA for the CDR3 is TGTGCCAGCAGCTTAGCGGAAGGGGCTGGAAACACCATATATTTT. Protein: CASSLAEGAGNTIYF. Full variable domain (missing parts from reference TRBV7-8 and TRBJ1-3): GAGVSQSPRYKVAKRGQDVALRCDPISGHVSLFWYQQALGQGPEFLTYFQNEAQLDKSGLPSDRFFAERPEGSVSTLKIQRTQQEDSAVYLCASSLAEGAGNTIYFGEGSWLTVV.